This T cell receptor beta chain derives from a study of identical twins. Study-wide points: Monozygotic twin pairs showed more out-of-frame TCR alpha sharing than models estimated.

CDR1 is MNHNS, CDR2 SASEGT, per germline. J gave up 3 bases and V 5 bases, and 5 bases lay outside the gene matches. The CDR3 consists of 14 residues. Template switching added a universal primer site; cDNA carried unique molecular identifiers. TCRdb fed the 5' RACE reads into MiXCR, producing one record per CDR3 protein. The sample carries under 800,000 distinct CDR3 sequences, 20% to 25% recorded once. A word on this clonotype: The antigen remains undetermined.

This same sample was also taken into another study, of T cells expressing NK-cell markers. Per that paper: Also leading the CD3+CD56-NKG2C+ fraction in a handful of donors were these clonotypes.

The chain has TRBV6-1 and TRBJ2-3, with TRBD2 matching over 7 bases. This receptor was taken from a woman aged 18-29 years in good health. Sequenced material: PBMCs. The CDR3 nucleotides are TGTGCCAGCAGTACCGGGGGGTTGACAGATACGCAGTATTTT. Encoded protein: CASSTGGLTDTQYF.